This T cell receptor (beta chain) was identified in a study of graft-versus-host responses after intestinal transplantation. Findings of the study overall: Allograft clonal ratios (graft-versus-host to host-versus-graft) were high in patients who had graft-donor T cell macrochimerism.

Sequenced by immunoSEQ multiplex PCR; TCRdb stores in-frame clones only, minus some. Of 75,000 to 95,000 clones listed, approximately 94% were seen once; the top ten hold 2% to 2.5%. This clone occurred once. The antigen is not known. The CDR3 is 14 amino acids. Germline V gene sequence: CDR1 LGHNA, CDR2 YSLEER. V lost 0 bases and J 4 bases, leaving 6 bases between the germline ends. The receptor's source is a human donor who received an intestinal transplant. J is TRBJ2-2 and V is TRBV4-3; D not certain. The sequenced sample was unstimulated CD8+ T cells sorted from spleen or lymph node cells, obtained before intestinal transplant. CDR3 DNA: TGCGCCAGCAGCCAAGAACCAGTCACCGGGGAGCTGTTTTTT. It translates to CASSQEPVTGELFF.